Given below is one T cell receptor beta chain in context. This clone was recorded a few times. The specificity of this receptor is unknown. Per-base quality was not reported, and no clone a single base away is much larger than it. The entry originates in a study of blood T cell repertoires in COVID-19 (dated by TCRdb to 2020 to 2022). For the study in its entirety: Samples covering the acute and convalescent phases of COVID-19 were provided by collaborators in the United States, Italy and Spain. Samples were obtained from the ongoing ImmuneRACE study (first 160 participants) and from 1,254 subjects provided by 6 global collaborators. A freely available public database, intended as a resource for researchers studying the immune response to SARS-CoV-2, is where the repertoires were released. The sample metadata nearly always contained a de-identified subject ID, COVID-19 status, age in years and sex. Where HLA class I and class II types were available, the types were taken from metadata supplied by the sample provider, not from assay-based typing. Deeply sampled blood TCRbeta repertoires from subjects exposed to, actively infected with, or recovered from COVID-19 were included in the dataset. The prospective study material was composed of cDNA or gDNA derived from T cells, B-cell-depleted T cells, or PBMCs.

Each collaborating institution followed its own protocols to collect whole blood in K2EDTA tubes. Collaborator samples were shipped for TCRbeta analysis as frozen whole blood, isolated PBMCs, or DNA extracted from either sample type. Results and caveats for the whole study, not just this receptor: Clinical and demographic metadata were provided uncurated, with the amount varying by source and participant.

The germline V gene sets CDR1 to MDHEN and CDR2 to SYDVKM. The germline V and J ends show losses of 10 bases and 1 base respectively, and no gene match explains 9 bases of the junction. Taken from cysteine to phenylalanine, the CDR3 has 15 residues. CDR3 DNA is the only sequence kept; it has 45 bases, read in frame from the first base. TCRbeta CDR3 regions were amplified from genomic DNA by means of the immunoSEQ Assay, a bias-controlled multiplex PCR. As for the authors' bioinformatics: The number of nucleated cells in each sample was estimated by amplification of reference gene primers within the assay. To quantify the absolute abundance of each unique TCRbeta CDR3 rearrangement, sequence reads were collapsed and filtered. For each sample, productive Simpson clonality was calculated as the square root of Simpson's diversity index across productive rearrangements. TCRdb's version of the immuneACCESS table is confined to in-frame rearrangements and falls short of the full clone set. An unresolved V gene accounts for under half of the shortfall where checked; the remainder is of unknown origin. Clone size and V and J calls were adopted from that table, with D and trimming inferred from the DNA. In this sample the table shows some 340,000 clones, 80% to 90% of which occur a single time. Clones ranked in the top ten supply about 3% of the sample.

The sample comprised peripheral blood. The source is a man younger than 45 with active or convalescent COVID-19. This receptor chain uses TRBV28 and TRBJ2-3; 9 junctional bases match TRBD2. The nucleotides read TGTGCCACTACGGTAGCGGGAGAGGGCACAGATACGCAGTATTTT. Protein translation: CATTVAGEGTDTQYF.